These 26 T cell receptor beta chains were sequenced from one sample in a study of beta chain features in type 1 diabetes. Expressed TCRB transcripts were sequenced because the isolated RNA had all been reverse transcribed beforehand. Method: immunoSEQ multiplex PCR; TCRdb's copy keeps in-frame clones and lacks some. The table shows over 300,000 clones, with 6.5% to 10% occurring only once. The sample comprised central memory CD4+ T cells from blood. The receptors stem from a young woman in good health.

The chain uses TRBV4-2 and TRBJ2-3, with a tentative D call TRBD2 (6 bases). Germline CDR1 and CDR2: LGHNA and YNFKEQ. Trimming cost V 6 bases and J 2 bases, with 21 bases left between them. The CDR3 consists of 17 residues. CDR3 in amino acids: CASRPEGRGPHTDTQYF. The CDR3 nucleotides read TGTGCCAGCAGACCGGAGGGGCGAGGGCCCCACACAGATACGCAGTATTTT.

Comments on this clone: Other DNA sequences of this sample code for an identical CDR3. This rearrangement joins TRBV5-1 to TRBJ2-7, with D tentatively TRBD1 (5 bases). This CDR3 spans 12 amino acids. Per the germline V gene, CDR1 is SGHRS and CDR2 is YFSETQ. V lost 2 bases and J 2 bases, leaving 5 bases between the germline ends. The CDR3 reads CASSLGAYEQYF. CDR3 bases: TGCGCCAGCAGCTTAGGGGCCTACGAGCAGTACTTC.

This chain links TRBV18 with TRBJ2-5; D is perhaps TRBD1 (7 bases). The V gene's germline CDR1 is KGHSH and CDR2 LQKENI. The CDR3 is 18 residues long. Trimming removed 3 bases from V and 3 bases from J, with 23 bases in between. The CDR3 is CASSPVTPTGTGEETQYF. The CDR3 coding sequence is TGTGCCAGCTCACCTGTCACCCCGACAGGGACGGGGGAAGAGACCCAGTACTTC. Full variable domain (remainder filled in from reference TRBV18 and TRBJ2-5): NAGVMQNPRHLVRRRGQEARLRCSPMKGHSHVYWYRQLPEEGLKFMVYLQKENIIDESGMPKERFSAEFPKEGPSILRIQQVVRGDSAAYFCASSPVTPTGTGEETQYFGPGTRLLVL.

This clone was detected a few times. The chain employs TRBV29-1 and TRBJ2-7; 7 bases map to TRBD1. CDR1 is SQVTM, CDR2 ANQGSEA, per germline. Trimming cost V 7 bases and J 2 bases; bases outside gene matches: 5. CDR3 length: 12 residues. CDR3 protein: CSAGQMTYEQYF. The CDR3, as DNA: TGCAGCGCGGGACAGATGACCTACGAGCAGTACTTC.

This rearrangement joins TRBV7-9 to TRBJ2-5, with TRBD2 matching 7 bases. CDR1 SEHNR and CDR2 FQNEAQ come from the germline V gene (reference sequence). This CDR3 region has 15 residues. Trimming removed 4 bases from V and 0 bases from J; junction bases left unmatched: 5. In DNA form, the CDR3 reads TGTGCCAGCAGCTCCAGGGACTATTACCAAGAGACCCAGTACTTC. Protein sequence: CASSSRDYYQETQYF.

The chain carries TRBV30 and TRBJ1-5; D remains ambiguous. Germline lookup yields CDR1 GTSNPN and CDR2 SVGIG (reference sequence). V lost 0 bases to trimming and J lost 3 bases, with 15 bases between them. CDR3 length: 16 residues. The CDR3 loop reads CAWSVLGSKVNQPQHF. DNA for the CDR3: TGTGCCTGGAGTGTATTGGGGAGTAAGGTCAATCAGCCCCAGCATTTT.

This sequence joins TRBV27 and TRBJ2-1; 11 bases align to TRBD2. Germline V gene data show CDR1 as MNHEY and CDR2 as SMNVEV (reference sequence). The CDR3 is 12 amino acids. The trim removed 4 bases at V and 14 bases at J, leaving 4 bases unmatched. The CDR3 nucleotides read TGTGCCAGCAGTTCTACGACTAGCGGGAAGTTCTTC. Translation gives CASSSTTSGKFF.

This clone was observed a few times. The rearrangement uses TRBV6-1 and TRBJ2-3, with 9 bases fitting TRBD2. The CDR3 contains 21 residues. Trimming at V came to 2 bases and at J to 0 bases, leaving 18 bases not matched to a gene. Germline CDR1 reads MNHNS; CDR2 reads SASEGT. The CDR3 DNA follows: TGTGCCAGCAGTGAACGCAGCGGGAGGATGTTTTGGAGGATTAGCACAGATACGCAGTATTTT. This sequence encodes CASSERSGRMFWRISTDTQYF.

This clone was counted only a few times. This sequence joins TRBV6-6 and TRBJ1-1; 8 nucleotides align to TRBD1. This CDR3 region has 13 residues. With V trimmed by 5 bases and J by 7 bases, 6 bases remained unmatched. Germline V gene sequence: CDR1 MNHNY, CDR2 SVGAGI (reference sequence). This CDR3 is CASSADREREAFF. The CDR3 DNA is TGTGCCAGCAGTGCGGACAGGGAGCGTGAAGCTTTCTTT.

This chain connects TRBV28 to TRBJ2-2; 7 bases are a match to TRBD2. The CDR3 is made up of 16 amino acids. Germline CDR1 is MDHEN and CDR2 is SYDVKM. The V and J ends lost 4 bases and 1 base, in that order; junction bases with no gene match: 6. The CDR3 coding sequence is TGTGCCAGCAGTTCTCCCGGCGGGGGGAACACCGGGGAGCTGTTTTTT. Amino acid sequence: CASSSPGGGNTGELFF. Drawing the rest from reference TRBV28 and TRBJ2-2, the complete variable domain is DVKVTQSSRYLVKRTGEKVFLECVQDMDHENMFWYRQDPGLGLRLIYFSYDVKMKEKGDIPEGYSVSREKKERFSLILESASTNQTSMYLCASSSPGGGNTGELFFGEGSRLTVL.

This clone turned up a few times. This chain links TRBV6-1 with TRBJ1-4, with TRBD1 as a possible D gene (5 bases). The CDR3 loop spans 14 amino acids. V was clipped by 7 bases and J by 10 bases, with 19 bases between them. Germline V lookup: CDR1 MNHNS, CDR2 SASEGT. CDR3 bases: TGTGCCAGCATTCCTATGGGGGAAGTGCCAAAACTGTTTTTT. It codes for CASIPMGEVPKLFF.

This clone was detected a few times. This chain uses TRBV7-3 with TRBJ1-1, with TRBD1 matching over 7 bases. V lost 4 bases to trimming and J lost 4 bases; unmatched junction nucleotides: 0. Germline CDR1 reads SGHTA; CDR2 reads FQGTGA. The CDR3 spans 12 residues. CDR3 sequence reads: CASSSGGTEAFF. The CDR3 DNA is TGTGCCAGCAGCTCAGGGGGCACTGAAGCTTTCTTT.

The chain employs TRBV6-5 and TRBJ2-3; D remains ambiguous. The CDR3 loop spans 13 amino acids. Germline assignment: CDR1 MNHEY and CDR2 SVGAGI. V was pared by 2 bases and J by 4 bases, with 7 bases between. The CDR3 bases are TGTGCCAGCAGTTACGGACCTGCAGATACGCAGTATTTT. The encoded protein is CASSYGPADTQYF.

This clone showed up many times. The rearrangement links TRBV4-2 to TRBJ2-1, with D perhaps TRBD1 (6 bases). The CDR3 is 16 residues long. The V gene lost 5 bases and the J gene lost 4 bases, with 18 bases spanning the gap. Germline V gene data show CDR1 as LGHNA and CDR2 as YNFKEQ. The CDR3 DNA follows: TGTGCCAGCAGCATCGAACCCCTGGACAGTTACAATGAGCAGTTCTTC. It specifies CASSIEPLDSYNEQFF.

CDR3 bases: TGTGCCAGCAGCGTTGAGGACAGGGGGCTCTATGGCTACACCTTC. As protein: CASSVEDRGLYGYTF. The gene calls are TRBV9 and TRBJ1-2, with TRBD1 matching over 11 bases. The junction had 4 bases not matched to a gene; V was cut back by 2 bases and J by 4 bases. The CDR3 is made up of 15 amino acids. Germline V gene lookup returns CDR1 SGDLS and CDR2 YYNGEE.

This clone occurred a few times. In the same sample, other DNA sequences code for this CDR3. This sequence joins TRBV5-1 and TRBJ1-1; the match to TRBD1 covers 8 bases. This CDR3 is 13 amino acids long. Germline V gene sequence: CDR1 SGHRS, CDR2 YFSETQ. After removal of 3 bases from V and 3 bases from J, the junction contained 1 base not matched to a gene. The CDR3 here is CASSSTGDTEAFF. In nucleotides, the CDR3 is TGCGCCAGCAGCTCGACAGGGGACACTGAAGCTTTCTTT.

CDR3 nucleotide sequence: TGTGCCAGCAGTTTAGACCGGGACAGTGCCGAGCTGTTTTTT. Amino acids: CASSLDRDSAELFF. The chain carries TRBV28 and TRBJ2-2; 7 positions match TRBD1. The junction had 8 bases not matched to a gene; V was cut back by 2 bases and J by 11 bases. Germline CDR1 is MDHEN and CDR2 is SYDVKM. The length of the CDR3 is 14 residues. The entire variable domain, with the rest obtained from reference TRBV28 and TRBJ2-2, is as follows: DVKVTQSSRYLVKRTGEKVFLECVQDMDHENMFWYRQDPGLGLRLIYFSYDVKMKEKGDIPEGYSVSREKKERFSLILESASTNQTSMYLCASSLDRDSAELFFGEGSRLTVL.

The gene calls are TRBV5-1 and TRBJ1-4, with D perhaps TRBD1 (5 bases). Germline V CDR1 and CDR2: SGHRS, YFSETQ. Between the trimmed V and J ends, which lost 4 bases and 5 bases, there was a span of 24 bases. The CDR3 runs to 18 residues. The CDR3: CASSGGNEVGRRNEKLFF. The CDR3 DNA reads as TGCGCCAGCAGCGGGGGGAACGAAGTAGGACGGCGAAATGAAAAACTGTTTTTT.

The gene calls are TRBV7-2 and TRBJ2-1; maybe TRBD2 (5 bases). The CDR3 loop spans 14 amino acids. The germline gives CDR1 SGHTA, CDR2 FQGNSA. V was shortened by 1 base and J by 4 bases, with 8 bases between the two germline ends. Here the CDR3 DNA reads TGTGCCAGCAGCTTAGATGGAGGATACAATGAGCAGTTCTTC. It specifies CASSLDGGYNEQFF.

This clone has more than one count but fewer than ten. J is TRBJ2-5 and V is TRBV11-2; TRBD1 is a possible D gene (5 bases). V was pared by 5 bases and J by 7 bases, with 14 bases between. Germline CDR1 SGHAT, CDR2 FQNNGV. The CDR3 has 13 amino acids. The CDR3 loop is CASSSDHQGTQYF. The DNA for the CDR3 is TGTGCCAGCAGCAGCGACCACCAGGGGACCCAGTACTTC.

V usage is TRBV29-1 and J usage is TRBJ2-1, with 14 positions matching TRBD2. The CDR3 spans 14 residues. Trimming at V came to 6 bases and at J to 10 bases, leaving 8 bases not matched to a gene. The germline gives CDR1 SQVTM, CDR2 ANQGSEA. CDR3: CSVRLAGGLGEQFF. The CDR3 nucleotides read TGCAGCGTGAGACTAGCGGGAGGGCTGGGGGAGCAGTTCTTC.

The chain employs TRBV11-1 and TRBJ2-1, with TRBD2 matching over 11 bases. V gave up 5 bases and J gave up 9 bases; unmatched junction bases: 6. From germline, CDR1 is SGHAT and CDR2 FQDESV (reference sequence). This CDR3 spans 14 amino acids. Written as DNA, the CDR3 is TGTGCCAGCAGCCCGGGACTAGCGGTGTTTGAGCAGTTCTTC. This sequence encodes CASSPGLAVFEQFF. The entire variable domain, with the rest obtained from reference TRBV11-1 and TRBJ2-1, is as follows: EAEVAQSPRYKITEKSQAVAFWCDPISGHATLYWYRQILGQGPELLVQFQDESVVDDSQLPKDRFSAERLKGVDSTLKIQPAELGDSAMYLCASSPGLAVFEQFFGPGTRLTVL.

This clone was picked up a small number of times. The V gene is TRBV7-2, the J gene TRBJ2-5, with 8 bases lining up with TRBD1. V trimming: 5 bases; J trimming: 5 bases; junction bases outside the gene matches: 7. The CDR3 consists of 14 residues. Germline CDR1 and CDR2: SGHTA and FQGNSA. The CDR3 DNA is TGTGCCAGCAGCCCCGGACAGGGCAGGGAGACCCAGTACTTC. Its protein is CASSPGQGRETQYF.

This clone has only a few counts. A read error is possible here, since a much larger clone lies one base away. The CDR3 sequence is CASSLPGSSYNEQFF. CDR3 bases: TGTGCCAGCAGTTTACCGGGAAGCTCCTACAATGAGCAGTTCTTC. This rearrangement joins TRBV28 to TRBJ2-1, with D perhaps matching TRBD2 (5 bases). Trimming cost V 2 bases and J 0 bases, with 8 bases left between them. This CDR3 spans 15 amino acids. The germline V gene has CDR1 MDHEN and CDR2 SYDVKM. Drawing the rest from reference TRBV28 and TRBJ2-1, the complete variable domain is DVKVTQSSRYLVKRTGEKVFLECVQDMDHENMFWYRQDPGLGLRLIYFSYDVKMKEKGDIPEGYSVSREKKERFSLILESASTNQTSMYLCASSLPGSSYNEQFFGPGTRLTVL.

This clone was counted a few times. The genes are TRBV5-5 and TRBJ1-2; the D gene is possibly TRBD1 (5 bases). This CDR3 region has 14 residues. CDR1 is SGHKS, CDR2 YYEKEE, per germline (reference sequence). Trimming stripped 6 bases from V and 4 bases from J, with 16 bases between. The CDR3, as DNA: TGTGCCAGCAAAATGGTAGCAGGGTCCTATGGCTACACCTTC. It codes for CASKMVAGSYGYTF.

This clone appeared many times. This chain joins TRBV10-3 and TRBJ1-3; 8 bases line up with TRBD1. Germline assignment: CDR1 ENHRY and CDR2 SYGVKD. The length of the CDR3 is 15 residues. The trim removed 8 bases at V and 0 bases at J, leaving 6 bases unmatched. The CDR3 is CAIGGTGRSGNTIYF. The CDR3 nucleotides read TGTGCCATCGGGGGGACAGGCCGCTCTGGAAACACCATATATTTT.